This is a list of T cell receptor beta chains from one sample in a study of T-cell reconstitution after alpha-beta-depleted transplantation in children. MiXCR, applied by TCRdb to the PCR reads, yields one record per CDR3 protein. Seen here are about 580,000 distinct CDR3 sequences, 23% observed once, and the top ten hold 13% to 15%. Specimen: PBMCs, mostly from graft donor cells, collected 360 days after TCRalphabeta/CD19-depleted stem cell transplant. The origin of the receptors is a boy less than two years old who had a stem cell transplant for acute myeloid leukemia, so the T cells may come from the graft donor. CDR3s include the opening cysteine and the closing phenylalanine or tryptophan. Each record gives: D gene, clone size, J gene, V gene, CDR3 DNA, CDR3 protein. D genes are given only for firm matches. For some rows the clone size is stated as once, few or many, or as a class when expanded; others skip it.

d_gene: TRBD1
abundance: NA
j_gene: TRBJ2-3
v_gene: TRBV15
CDR3nt: TGTGCCACCAGCGGGACAGGGGCAGATACGCAGTATTTT
CDR3aa: CATSGTGADTQYF

d_gene: NA
abundance: few
j_gene: TRBJ1-5
v_gene: TRBV20-1
CDR3nt: TGCAGTGCTAGACAGGACGGGAATCAGCCCCAGCATTTT
CDR3aa: CSARQDGNQPQHF

d_gene: TRBD1
abundance: NA
j_gene: TRBJ1-2
v_gene: TRBV20-1
CDR3nt: TGCAGTGCTAGAGGCTCGGGACAGGGGAACTATGGCTACACCTTC
CDR3aa: CSARGSGQGNYGYTF

d_gene: TRBD1
abundance: few
j_gene: TRBJ2-3
v_gene: TRBV25-1
CDR3nt: TGTGCCAGCAGTGAGCCGGACGACAGGGGACGCACGCAGTATTTT
CDR3aa: CASSEPDDRGRTQYF

d_gene: NA
abundance: few
j_gene: TRBJ1-1
v_gene: TRBV6-5
CDR3nt: TGTGCCAGCAGTCGAGTCCGGGACACTGAAGCTTTCTTT
CDR3aa: CASSRVRDTEAFF

d_gene: NA
abundance: NA
j_gene: TRBJ1-2
v_gene: TRBV12-3/TRBV12-4
CDR3nt: TGTGCCAGCAGTGTTCGCCGGGGGAAGGGCTACACCTTC
CDR3aa: CASSVRRGKGYTF

d_gene: NA
abundance: few
j_gene: TRBJ2-1
v_gene: TRBV11-3
CDR3nt: TGTGCCAGCAGCTTAGAATCCGGGGCCTACAATGAGCAGTTCTTC
CDR3aa: CASSLESGAYNEQFF

d_gene: TRBD1
abundance: NA
j_gene: TRBJ1-1
v_gene: TRBV7-3
CDR3nt: TGTGCCAGCAGGGGACAGGGTCAGACTGAAGCTTTCTTT
CDR3aa: CASRGQGQTEAFF

d_gene: TRBD2
abundance: NA
j_gene: TRBJ2-1
v_gene: TRBV20-1
CDR3nt: TGCAGCGGCATTGGGGGGGGGAGCTCCTACAATGAGCAGTTCTTC
CDR3aa: CSGIGGGSSYNEQFF

d_gene: NA
abundance: many
j_gene: TRBJ2-2
v_gene: TRBV6-5
CDR3nt: TGTGCCAGCAGTTCCCAGACCGGGGAGCTGTTTTTT
CDR3aa: CASSSQTGELFF

d_gene: TRBD2
abundance: many
j_gene: TRBJ2-1
v_gene: TRBV14
CDR3nt: TGTGCCAGCAGCCGAAGCGTTAGACTAGCGGGGGGCCGCTCCTACAATGAGCAGTTCTTC
CDR3aa: CASSRSVRLAGGRSYNEQFF

d_gene: NA
abundance: NA
j_gene: TRBJ2-3
v_gene: TRBV5-5
CDR3nt: TGTGCCAGCAGCCTGGGACTTCAAGATACGCAGTATTTT
CDR3aa: CASSLGLQDTQYF

d_gene: TRBD1
abundance: few
j_gene: TRBJ1-2
v_gene: TRBV20-1
CDR3nt: TGCAGTGCAGGGACAGGGACCAACTATGGCTACACCTTC
CDR3aa: CSAGTGTNYGYTF

d_gene: NA
abundance: many
j_gene: TRBJ2-1
v_gene: TRBV19
CDR3nt: TGTGCCAGTAGTATTGGTGGGGCAAGGGAGCAGTTCTTC
CDR3aa: CASSIGGAREQFF

d_gene: TRBD1
abundance: many
j_gene: TRBJ2-3
v_gene: TRBV3-1
CDR3nt: TGTGCCAGCAGCCATCTCAGGGGGACAGATACGCAGTATTTT
CDR3aa: CASSHLRGTDTQYF

d_gene: TRBD2
abundance: many
j_gene: TRBJ2-5
v_gene: TRBV29-1
CDR3nt: TGCAGCGTTGTCGCGGGGGTCGGGATAGGAGAGACCCAGTACTTC
CDR3aa: CSVVAGVGIGETQYF

d_gene: NA
abundance: few
j_gene: TRBJ2-1
v_gene: TRBV18
CDR3nt: TGTGCCAGCTCCCTTACACAAAGCTCCTACAATGAGCAGTTCTTC
CDR3aa: CASSLTQSSYNEQFF

d_gene: NA
abundance: NA
j_gene: TRBJ2-7
v_gene: TRBV7-9
CDR3nt: TGTGCCAGCTCCTTGCTGGGGGGGACAGCCTACGAGCAGTACTTC
CDR3aa: CASSLLGGTAYEQYF

d_gene: TRBD1
abundance: NA
j_gene: TRBJ2-1
v_gene: TRBV6-1
CDR3nt: TGTGCCAGCAAAACGGGGGGACAGGGTAACAATGAGCAGTTCTTC
CDR3aa: CASKTGGQGNNEQFF

d_gene: TRBD1
abundance: many
j_gene: TRBJ1-2
v_gene: TRBV2
CDR3nt: TGTGCCAGCAGTGCTGGACAGGGGGCCTACTATGGCTACACCTTC
CDR3aa: CASSAGQGAYYGYTF

d_gene: NA
abundance: few
j_gene: TRBJ2-5
v_gene: TRBV11-3
CDR3nt: TGTGCCAGCAGCTTAGATTCCCGGACAATTACGTACTTC
CDR3aa: CASSLDSRTITYF

d_gene: NA
abundance: NA
j_gene: TRBJ2-6
v_gene: TRBV6-5
CDR3nt: TGTGCCAGCAGTTGGGTCCGTAGCTCTGGGGCCAACGTCCTGACTTTC
CDR3aa: CASSWVRSSGANVLTF

d_gene: NA
abundance: many
j_gene: TRBJ2-5
v_gene: TRBV19
CDR3nt: TGTGCCAGTAGTATTACTGGGCAAGAGACCCAGTACTTC
CDR3aa: CASSITGQETQYF

d_gene: NA
abundance: many
j_gene: TRBJ1-1
v_gene: TRBV7-9
CDR3nt: TGTGCCAGCAGCTTAGGAGCAGTAGCTTTCTTT
CDR3aa: CASSLGAVAFF

d_gene: NA
abundance: NA
j_gene: TRBJ2-2
v_gene: TRBV12-3/TRBV12-4
CDR3nt: TGTGCCAGCAGCCCTCGGAGAGGGGAGAACACCGGGGAGCTGTTTTTT
CDR3aa: CASSPRRGENTGELFF

d_gene: NA
abundance: few
j_gene: TRBJ2-1
v_gene: TRBV20-1
CDR3nt: TGCAGTGCTAGGGGGACTGCTCACTCCTACAATGAGCAGTTCTTC
CDR3aa: CSARGTAHSYNEQFF

d_gene: TRBD1
abundance: many
j_gene: TRBJ2-1
v_gene: TRBV20-1
CDR3nt: TGCAGTGCTGGGACAGGGGGAACCTACAATGAGCAGTTCTTC
CDR3aa: CSAGTGGTYNEQFF

d_gene: TRBD2
abundance: few
j_gene: TRBJ2-7
v_gene: TRBV20-1
CDR3nt: TGCAGCGCTGTAAGGGATGAGCTGGGACTAGGATCCTACGAGCAGTACTTC
CDR3aa: CSAVRDELGLGSYEQYF

d_gene: TRBD2
abundance: many
j_gene: TRBJ2-3
v_gene: TRBV7-9
CDR3nt: TGTGCCAGCAGCCCAGGACTAGCATCAGATACGCAGTATTTT
CDR3aa: CASSPGLASDTQYF

d_gene: TRBD2
abundance: many
j_gene: TRBJ2-1
v_gene: TRBV4-2
CDR3nt: TGTGCCAGCAGCCAAGGAACTAGCGGTTACCTCTACAATGAGCAGTTCTTC
CDR3aa: CASSQGTSGYLYNEQFF

d_gene: NA
abundance: NA
j_gene: TRBJ1-5
v_gene: TRBV6-5
CDR3nt: TGTGCCAGCAGTTCAGGGACCGTTGACAATCAGCCCCAGCATTTT
CDR3aa: CASSSGTVDNQPQHF

d_gene: NA
abundance: many
j_gene: TRBJ2-5
v_gene: TRBV7-2
CDR3nt: TGTGCCAGCAGCCGGGACATAAAAGAGACCCAGTACTTC
CDR3aa: CASSRDIKETQYF

d_gene: NA
abundance: many
j_gene: TRBJ2-5
v_gene: TRBV18
CDR3nt: TGTGCCAGCTCACCATCCAGGGGGGTGGAGACCCAGTACTTC
CDR3aa: CASSPSRGVETQYF

d_gene: NA
abundance: few
j_gene: TRBJ1-5
v_gene: TRBV12-3/TRBV12-4
CDR3nt: TGTGCCAGCAGTTTTCAGGGGAGACAGCCCCAGCATTTT
CDR3aa: CASSFQGRQPQHF

d_gene: NA
abundance: few
j_gene: TRBJ1-2
v_gene: TRBV6-2/TRBV6-3
CDR3nt: TGTGCCAGCAGTTACGTAGGGGCCTCCCTGGGCTATGGCTACACCTTC
CDR3aa: CASSYVGASLGYGYTF

d_gene: NA
abundance: many
j_gene: TRBJ1-2
v_gene: TRBV29-1
CDR3nt: TGCAGCGCTAGTGCAGAGTTGGGCTATGGCTACACCTTC
CDR3aa: CSASAELGYGYTF

d_gene: TRBD2
abundance: NA
j_gene: TRBJ2-1
v_gene: TRBV6-5
CDR3nt: TGTGCCAGCAGTTACTCGAACCTGGGCGGGGGGAGTGAGCAGTTCTTC
CDR3aa: CASSYSNLGGGSEQFF

d_gene: NA
abundance: NA
j_gene: TRBJ1-5
v_gene: TRBV5-1
CDR3nt: TGCGCCAGCAGCGCCGGGGGCAGCAATCAGCCCCAGCATTTT
CDR3aa: CASSAGGSNQPQHF

d_gene: NA
abundance: once
j_gene: TRBJ1-5
v_gene: TRBV20-1
CDR3nt: TGCAGCCCCGGGGAGAGTAATCAGCCCCAGCATTTT
CDR3aa: CSPGESNQPQHF

d_gene: TRBD2
abundance: NA
j_gene: TRBJ2-2
v_gene: TRBV15
CDR3nt: TGTGCCACCAGCGCCAAACTAGCGGGGGGACCGAACACCGGGGAGCTGTTTTTT
CDR3aa: CATSAKLAGGPNTGELFF

d_gene: NA
abundance: NA
j_gene: TRBJ2-7
v_gene: TRBV7-2
CDR3nt: TGTGCCAGCAGCTTAGGTAATACGATCTACGAGCAGTACTTC
CDR3aa: CASSLGNTIYEQYF

d_gene: TRBD1
abundance: NA
j_gene: TRBJ2-1
v_gene: TRBV18
CDR3nt: TGTGCCAGCTCACCACCCGGGACAGCCTATAATGAGCAGTTCTTC
CDR3aa: CASSPPGTAYNEQFF

d_gene: NA
abundance: many
j_gene: TRBJ2-1
v_gene: TRBV6-1
CDR3nt: TGTGCCAGCAGTGCGGACTACTCCTACAATGAGCAGTTCTTC
CDR3aa: CASSADYSYNEQFF

d_gene: TRBD1
abundance: many
j_gene: TRBJ2-1
v_gene: TRBV12-3/TRBV12-4
CDR3nt: TGTGCCAGCAGTATACAGGGGGGACCAATCGATGAGCAGTTCTTC
CDR3aa: CASSIQGGPIDEQFF

d_gene: TRBD2
abundance: many
j_gene: TRBJ2-1
v_gene: TRBV20-1
CDR3nt: TGCAGTGCTAGAGCTAGCGGGGCCAATGAGCAGTTCTTC
CDR3aa: CSARASGANEQFF

d_gene: TRBD1
abundance: many
j_gene: TRBJ2-3
v_gene: TRBV5-1
CDR3nt: TGCGCCAGCAGCGTGGGCCAGGGGGAAGGAGATACGCAGTATTTT
CDR3aa: CASSVGQGEGDTQYF

d_gene: NA
abundance: NA
j_gene: TRBJ1-2
v_gene: TRBV7-9
CDR3nt: TGTGCCAGCAGCGACCAAAAGCAGGGCTTTGGCTACACCTTC
CDR3aa: CASSDQKQGFGYTF

d_gene: NA
abundance: few
j_gene: TRBJ1-2
v_gene: TRBV20-1
CDR3nt: TGCAGTGCTAGAGGAGTTGGCTCTAACTATGGCTACACCTTC
CDR3aa: CSARGVGSNYGYTF

d_gene: NA
abundance: many
j_gene: TRBJ2-1
v_gene: TRBV12-3/TRBV12-4
CDR3nt: TGTGCCAGCACCCGAACGGGGCGCTCCTACAATGAGCAGTTCTTC
CDR3aa: CASTRTGRSYNEQFF